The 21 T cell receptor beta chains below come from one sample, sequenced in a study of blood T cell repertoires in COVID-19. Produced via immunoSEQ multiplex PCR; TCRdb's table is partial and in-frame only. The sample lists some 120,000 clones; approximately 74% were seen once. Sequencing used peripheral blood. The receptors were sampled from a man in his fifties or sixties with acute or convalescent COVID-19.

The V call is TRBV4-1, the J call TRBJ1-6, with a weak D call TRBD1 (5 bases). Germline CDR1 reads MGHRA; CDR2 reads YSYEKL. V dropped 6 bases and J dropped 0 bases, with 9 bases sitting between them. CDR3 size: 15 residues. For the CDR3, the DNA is TGCGCCAGCAGACCAGGGTTCTCCTATAATTCACCCCTCCACTTT. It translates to CASRPGFSYNSPLHF.

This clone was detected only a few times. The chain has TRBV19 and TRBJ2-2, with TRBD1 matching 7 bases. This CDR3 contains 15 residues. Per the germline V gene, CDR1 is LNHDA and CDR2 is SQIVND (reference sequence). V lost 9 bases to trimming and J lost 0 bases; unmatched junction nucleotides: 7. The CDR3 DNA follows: TGTGCCAGCCGACAGGGATTGTCGAACACCGGGGAGCTGTTTTTT. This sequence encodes CASRQGLSNTGELFF.

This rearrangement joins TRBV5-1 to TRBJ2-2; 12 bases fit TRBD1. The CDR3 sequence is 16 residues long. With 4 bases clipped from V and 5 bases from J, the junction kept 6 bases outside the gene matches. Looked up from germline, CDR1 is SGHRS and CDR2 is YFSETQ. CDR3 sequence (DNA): TGCGCCAGCAGCCCGGGGACAGGGGGCCGGACCGGGGAGCTGTTTTTT. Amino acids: CASSPGTGGRTGELFF.

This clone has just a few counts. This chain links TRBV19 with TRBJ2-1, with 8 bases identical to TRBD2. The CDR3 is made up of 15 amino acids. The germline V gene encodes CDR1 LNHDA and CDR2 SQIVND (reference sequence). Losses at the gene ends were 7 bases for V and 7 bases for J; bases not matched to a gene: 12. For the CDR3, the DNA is TGTGCCAGTATTAGTCAGGCTAGCGGGTCGAATGAGCAGTTCTTC. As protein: CASISQASGSNEQFF.

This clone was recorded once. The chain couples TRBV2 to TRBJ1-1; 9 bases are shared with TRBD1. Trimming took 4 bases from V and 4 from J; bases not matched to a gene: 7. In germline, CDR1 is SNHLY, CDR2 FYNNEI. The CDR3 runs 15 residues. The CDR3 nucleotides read TGTGCCAGCAGTGTGGGACAGGGCTTTCCCACTGAAGCTTTCTTT. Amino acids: CASSVGQGFPTEAFF.

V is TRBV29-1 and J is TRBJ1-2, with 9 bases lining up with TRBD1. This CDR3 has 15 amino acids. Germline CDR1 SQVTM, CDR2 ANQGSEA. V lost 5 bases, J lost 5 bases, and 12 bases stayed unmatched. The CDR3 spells CSVFMKGQGGYGYTF. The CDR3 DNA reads TGCAGCGTTTTCATGAAGGGACAGGGAGGGTATGGCTACACCTTC.

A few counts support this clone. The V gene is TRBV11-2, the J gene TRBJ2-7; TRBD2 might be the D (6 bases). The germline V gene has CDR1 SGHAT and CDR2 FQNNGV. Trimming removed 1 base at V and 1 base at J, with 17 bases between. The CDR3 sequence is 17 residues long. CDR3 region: CASSLAGSGTFSYEQYF. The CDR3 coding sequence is TGTGCCAGCAGCTTAGCGGGGTCCGGGACTTTTTCCTACGAGCAGTACTTC.

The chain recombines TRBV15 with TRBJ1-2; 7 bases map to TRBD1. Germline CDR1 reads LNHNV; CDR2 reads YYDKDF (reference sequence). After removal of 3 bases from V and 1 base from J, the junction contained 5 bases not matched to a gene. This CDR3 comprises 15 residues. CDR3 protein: CATSSTGQLNYGYTF. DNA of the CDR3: TGTGCCACCAGCAGCACGGGACAGCTTAACTATGGCTACACCTTC.

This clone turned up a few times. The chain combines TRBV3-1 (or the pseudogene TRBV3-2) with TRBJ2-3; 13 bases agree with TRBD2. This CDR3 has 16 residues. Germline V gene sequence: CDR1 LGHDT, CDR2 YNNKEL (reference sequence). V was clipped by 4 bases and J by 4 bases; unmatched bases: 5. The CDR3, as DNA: TGTGCCAGCAGCCTGACTAGCGGGAGGCTATCAGATACGCAGTATTTT. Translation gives CASSLTSGRLSDTQYF.

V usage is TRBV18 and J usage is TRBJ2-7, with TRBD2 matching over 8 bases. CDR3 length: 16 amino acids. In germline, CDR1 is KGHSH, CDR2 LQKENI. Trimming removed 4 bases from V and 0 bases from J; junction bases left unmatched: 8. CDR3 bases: TGTGCCAGCTCACAGTCGGTAGCGGGGAGCTCCTACGAGCAGTACTTC. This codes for CASSQSVAGSSYEQYF.

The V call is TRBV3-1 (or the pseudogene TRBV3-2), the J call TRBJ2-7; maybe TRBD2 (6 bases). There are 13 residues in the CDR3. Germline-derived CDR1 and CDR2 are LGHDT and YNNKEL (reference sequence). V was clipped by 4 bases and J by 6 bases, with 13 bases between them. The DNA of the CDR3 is TGTGCCAGCAGCCGCCTAGGAGGGCTCGAGCAGTACTTC. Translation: CASSRLGGLEQYF.

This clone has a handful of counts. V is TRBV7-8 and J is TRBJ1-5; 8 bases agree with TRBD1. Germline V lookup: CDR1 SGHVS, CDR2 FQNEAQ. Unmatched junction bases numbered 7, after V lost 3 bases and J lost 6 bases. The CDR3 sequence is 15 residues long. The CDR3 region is CASSLGQVSRQPQHF. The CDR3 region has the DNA TGTGCCAGCAGCTTGGGACAGGTATCGCGTCAGCCCCAGCATTTT.

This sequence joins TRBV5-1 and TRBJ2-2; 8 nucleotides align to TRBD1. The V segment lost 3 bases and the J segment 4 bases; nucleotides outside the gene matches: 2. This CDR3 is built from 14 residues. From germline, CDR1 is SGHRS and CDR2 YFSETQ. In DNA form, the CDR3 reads TGCGCCAGCAGCTCGACAGGGGCCACCGGGGAGCTGTTTTTT. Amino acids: CASSSTGATGELFF.

The CDR3 loop reads CASSISEWDTSSYEQYF. In DNA form, the CDR3 reads TGTGCCAGCAGCATTTCGGAATGGGACACATCCTCCTACGAGCAGTACTTC. The chain couples TRBV11-2 to TRBJ2-7, with D perhaps TRBD1 (6 bases). The CDR3 extends over 17 amino acids. The germline V gene has CDR1 SGHAT and CDR2 FQNNGV. V lost 5 bases, J lost 0 bases, and 20 bases lay in between.

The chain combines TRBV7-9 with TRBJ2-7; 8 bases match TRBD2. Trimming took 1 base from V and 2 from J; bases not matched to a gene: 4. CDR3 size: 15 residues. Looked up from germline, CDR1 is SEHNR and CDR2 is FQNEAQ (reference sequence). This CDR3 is CASSLVGAGAYEQYF. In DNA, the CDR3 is TGTGCCAGCAGCTTAGTAGGAGCGGGAGCCTACGAGCAGTACTTC. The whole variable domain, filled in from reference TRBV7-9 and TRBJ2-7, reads DTGVSQNPRHKITKRGQNVTFRCDPISEHNRLYWYRQTLGQGPEFLTYFQNEAQLEKSRLLSDRFSAERPKGSFSTLEIQRTEQGDSAMYLCASSLVGAGAYEQYFGPGTRLTVT.

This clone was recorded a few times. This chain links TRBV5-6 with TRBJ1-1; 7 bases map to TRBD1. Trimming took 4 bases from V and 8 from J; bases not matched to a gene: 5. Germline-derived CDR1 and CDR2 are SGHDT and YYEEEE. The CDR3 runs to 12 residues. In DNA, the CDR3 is TGTGCCAGCAGCCATGGGGGACAGGAAGCTTTCTTT. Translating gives CASSHGGQEAFF.

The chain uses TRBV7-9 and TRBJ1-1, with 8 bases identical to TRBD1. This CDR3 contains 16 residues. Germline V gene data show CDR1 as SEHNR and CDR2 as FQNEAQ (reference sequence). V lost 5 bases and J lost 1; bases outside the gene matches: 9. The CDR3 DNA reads TGTGCCAGCAGCCCCGGACAGGGATACGCGAACACTGAAGCTTTCTTT. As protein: CASSPGQGYANTEAFF.

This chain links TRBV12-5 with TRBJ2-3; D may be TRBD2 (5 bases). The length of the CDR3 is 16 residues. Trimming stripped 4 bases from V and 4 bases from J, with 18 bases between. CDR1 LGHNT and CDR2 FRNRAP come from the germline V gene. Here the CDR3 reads CASGSVRGLRADTQYF. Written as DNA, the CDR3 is TGTGCTAGTGGTTCGGTCCGAGGGCTACGCGCAGATACGCAGTATTTT.

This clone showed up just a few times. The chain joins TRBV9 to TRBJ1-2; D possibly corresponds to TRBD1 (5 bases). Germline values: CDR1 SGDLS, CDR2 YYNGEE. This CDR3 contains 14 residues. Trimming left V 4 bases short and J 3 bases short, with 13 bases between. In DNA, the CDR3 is TGTGCCAGCAGCACAAGAACAGGAGACTATGGCTACACCTTC. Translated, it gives CASSTRTGDYGYTF. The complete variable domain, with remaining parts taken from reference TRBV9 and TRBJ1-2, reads DSGVTQTPKHLITATGQRVTLRCSPRSGDLSVYWYQQSLDQGLQFLIQYYNGEERAKGNILERFSAQQFPDLHSELNLSSLELGDSALYFCASSTRTGDYGYTFGSGTRLTVV.

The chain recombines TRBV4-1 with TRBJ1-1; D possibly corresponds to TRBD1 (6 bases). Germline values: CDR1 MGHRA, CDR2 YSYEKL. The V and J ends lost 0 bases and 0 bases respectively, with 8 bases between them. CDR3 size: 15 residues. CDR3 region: CASSQEEGVNTEAFF. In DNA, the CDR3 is TGCGCCAGCAGCCAAGAAGAGGGGGTGAACACTGAAGCTTTCTTT.

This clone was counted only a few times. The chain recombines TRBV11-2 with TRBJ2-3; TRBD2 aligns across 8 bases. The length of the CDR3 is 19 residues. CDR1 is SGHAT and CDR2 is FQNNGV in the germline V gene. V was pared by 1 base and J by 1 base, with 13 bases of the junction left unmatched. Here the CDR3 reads CASSLVGRGGTSGTDTQYF. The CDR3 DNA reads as TGTGCCAGCAGCTTAGTAGGTCGCGGGGGGACCTCTGGCACAGATACGCAGTATTTT.